This is a list of T cell receptor beta chains from one sample in a study of OX40 agonist ivuxolimab in advanced cancers. TCRdb's table, derived via immunoSEQ multiplex PCR, lists solely in-frame clones and lacks some. The sample has tens of thousands of clones; roughly 87% are singletons. Material: CD4+ or CD8+ T cells sorted from blood, obtained in a trial of the OX40 agonist ivuxolimab. These receptor sequences come from an adult with an advanced solid tumor such as melanoma, head and neck, liver or kidney cancer. The CDR3 runs from the conserved cysteine through the conserved F or W. D genes are given only for firm matches. The size field is filled for only some rows; it gives once, few, many or a size class.

>once|TRBJ2-5|TRBV2|NA
CASSEGTELETQYF
TGTGCCAGCAGTGAAGGGACAGAGCTGGAGACCCAGTACTTC
>NA|TRBJ2-7|TRBV9|NA
CASSASDFDTYEQYF
TGTGCCAGCAGCGCCTCGGACTTCGATACCTACGAGCAGTACTTC
>NA|TRBJ2-3|TRBV18|NA
CASSPGVGTDTQYF
TGTGCCAGCTCACCAGGTGTGGGGACAGATACGCAGTATTTT
>once|TRBJ1-3|TRBV6-1|NA
CASTPFGISGNTIYF
TGTGCCAGCACCCCATTCGGAATCTCTGGAAACACCATATATTTT
>NA|TRBJ1-1|TRBV18|TRBD1
CASSPLRTGALEAFF
TGTGCCAGCTCACCACTTCGGACAGGGGCCCTTGAAGCTTTCTTT
>NA|TRBJ2-3|TRBV11-3|TRBD2
CASSLGLAVTDTQYF
TGTGCCAGCAGCCTAGGACTAGCGGTCACAGATACGCAGTATTTT
>NA|TRBJ2-1|TRBV30|TRBD2
CAWKSGGPTYNEQFF
TGTGCCTGGAAATCGGGGGGGCCAACTTACAATGAGCAGTTCTTC
>NA|TRBJ1-1|TRBV5-1|NA
CASSVDTNTEAFF
TGCGCCAGCAGCGTTGACACTAACACTGAAGCTTTCTTT
>once|TRBJ1-4|TRBV19|TRBD1
CASSVLPGQGREKLFF
TGTGCCAGTAGTGTCTTACCGGGACAGGGTCGTGAAAAACTGTTTTTT
>NA|TRBJ1-3|TRBV7-2|NA
CASSLAPVHLSGNTIYF
TGTGCCAGCAGCTTAGCACCCGTACACCTCTCTGGAAACACCATATATTTT
>NA|TRBJ1-4|TRBV27|NA
CASSYTSPRAGLKGKLFF
TGTGCCAGCAGTTATACCTCCCCCCGAGCCGGACTAAAGGGAAAACTGTTTTTT
>NA|TRBJ2-2|TRBV15|NA
CATSRGGGQGLLTGELFF
TGTGCCACCAGCAGAGGTGGTGGGCAGGGGCTCCTGACCGGGGAGCTGTTTTTT
>NA|TRBJ2-7|TRBV6-6|NA
CASNGPGYEQYF
TGTGCCAGCAACGGACCCGGTTACGAGCAGTACTTC
>NA|TRBJ2-1|TRBV7-3|NA
CASSPAAGRNSYNEQFF
TGTGCCAGCAGCCCCGCCGCTGGGCGGAACTCCTACAATGAGCAGTTCTTC
>NA|TRBJ2-5|TRBV18|TRBD1
CASSPRTGRETQYF
TGTGCCAGCTCACCGCGGACAGGGCGAGAGACCCAGTACTTC
>once|TRBJ2-1|TRBV5-4|NA
CASSLGGGRLYNEQFF
TGTGCCAGCAGTCTAGGGGGCGGGAGGCTCTACAATGAGCAGTTCTTC
>NA|TRBJ2-1|TRBV6-1|TRBD2
CASSDSGSPHNEQFF
TGTGCCAGCAGTGATAGCGGGAGCCCTCACAATGAGCAGTTCTTC
>NA|TRBJ2-7|TRBV9|NA
CASSVEDYEQYF
TGTGCCAGCAGCGTAGAAGACTACGAGCAGTACTTC
>NA|TRBJ2-5|TRBV6-1|NA
CASSERGGPKYF
TGTGCCAGCAGTGAAAGAGGGGGGCCCAAGTACTTC
>NA|TRBJ2-2|TRBV5-6|NA
CASSSRGRNTGELFF
TGTGCCAGCAGCTCCAGGGGCAGAAACACCGGGGAGCTGTTTTTT
>NA|TRBJ2-1|TRBV2|NA
CASSDGSGNEQFF
TGTGCCAGCAGTGACGGGAGTGGCAATGAGCAGTTCTTC
>NA|TRBJ2-3|TRBV7-3|NA
CASSPGQTDTQYF
TGTGCCAGCAGCCCTGGACAAACAGATACGCAGTATTTT
>NA|TRBJ2-6|TRBV4-1|TRBD2
CASSQSWGGSGANVLTF
TGCGCCAGCAGCCAATCTTGGGGGGGCTCTGGGGCCAACGTCCTGACTTTC
>NA|TRBJ1-5|TRBV30|NA
CASSFGGYSNQPQHF
TGTGCCTCTTCCTTCGGGGGCTATAGCAATCAGCCCCAGCATTTT
>once|TRBJ2-7|TRBV4-1|TRBD2
CASSQGEGLRSFEQYF
TGCGCCAGCAGCCAAGGGGAGGGTTTGAGGTCCTTCGAGCAGTACTTC
>NA|TRBJ1-1|TRBV6-1|NA
CASYSTEAFF
TGTGCCAGTTATTCCACTGAAGCTTTCTTT
>few|TRBJ1-2|TRBV28|NA
CASSLAGNYGYTF
TGTGCCAGCAGTTTAGCGGGCAACTATGGCTACACCTTC
>NA|TRBJ2-1|TRBV19|NA
CASSIGRAGGSSYNEQFF
TGTGCCAGTAGTATAGGTCGGGCAGGGGGGTCCTCCTACAATGAGCAGTTCTTC
>NA|TRBJ1-1|TRBV30|NA
CALEVGNTEAFF
TGTGCCTTGGAAGTAGGGAACACTGAAGCTTTCTTT
>NA|TRBJ2-3|TRBV9|TRBD2
CASSSSTSGGADTQYF
TGTGCCAGCAGCTCATCGACTAGCGGGGGTGCAGATACGCAGTATTTT
>NA|TRBJ1-4|TRBV6-5|NA
CASSSTREKLFF
TGTGCCAGCAGTTCCACAAGAGAAAAACTGTTTTTT
>NA|TRBJ2-2|TRBV5-1|TRBD2
CASSLGLAGNTGELFF
TGCGCCAGCAGCTTGGGACTAGCGGGGAACACCGGGGAGCTGTTTTTT